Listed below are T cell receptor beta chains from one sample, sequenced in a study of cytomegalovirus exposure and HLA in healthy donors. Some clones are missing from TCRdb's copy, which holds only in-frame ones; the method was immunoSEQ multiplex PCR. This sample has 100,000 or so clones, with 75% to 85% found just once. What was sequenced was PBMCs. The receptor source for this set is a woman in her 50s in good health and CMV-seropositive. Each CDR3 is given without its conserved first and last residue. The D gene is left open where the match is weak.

CDR3 protein: ASSVGGWGTGVLRNLNTGELF
J gene: TRBJ2-2
D gene: TRBD1
V gene: TRBV9

CDR3 protein: ASSLGDRHGYT
J gene: TRBJ1-2
D gene: TRBD1
V gene: TRBV5-1

CDR3 protein: ASSDGGATYEQY
J gene: TRBJ2-7
D gene: NA
V gene: TRBV6-1

CDR3 protein: ASSLQGLSGNTIY
J gene: TRBJ1-3
D gene: NA
V gene: TRBV14

CDR3 protein: ASSIPTGLNTEAF
J gene: TRBJ1-1
D gene: NA
V gene: TRBV9

CDR3 protein: AWSVGGREPQH
J gene: TRBJ1-5
D gene: TRBD1
V gene: TRBV30

CDR3 protein: ASSQDRGSSGYT
J gene: TRBJ1-2
D gene: TRBD1
V gene: TRBV6-4

CDR3 protein: ASSFTTGQGIDYGYT
J gene: TRBJ1-2
D gene: TRBD1
V gene: TRBV5-6

CDR3 protein: ASSVGAENEQPQH
J gene: TRBJ1-5
D gene: NA
V gene: TRBV2

CDR3 protein: TLGQGAEAF
J gene: TRBJ1-1
D gene: TRBD1
V gene: TRBV6-5